These 25 T cell receptor beta chains came from one sample sequenced in a study of cytomegalovirus exposure and HLA in healthy donors. Both 60 Vbeta primers and 13 Jbeta primers went into the PCR. The repertoire was sequenced with immunoSEQ multiplex PCR; TCRdb's copy has only in-frame clones and lacks some. There are 100,000 to 150,000 clones in the sample; about 70% occur only once, and around 2.1% lies in the top ten. The sample comprised PBMCs. Every receptor here comes from a woman aged 40 to 50 in good health and CMV-seropositive.

This chain joins TRBV18 and TRBJ2-2, with 8 bases identical to TRBD1. V was pared by 1 base and J by 4 bases, with 5 bases of the junction left unmatched. This CDR3 has 16 residues. Germline CDR1 reads KGHSH; CDR2 reads LQKENI. CDR3 protein: CASSPRRQGTTGELFF. In DNA form, the CDR3 reads TGTGCCAGCTCACCACGAAGACAGGGGACCACCGGGGAGCTGTTTTTT.

This clone was seen only a few times. The chain uses TRBV19 and TRBJ2-7, with 8 bases lining up with TRBD1. V lost 3 bases, J lost 6 bases, and 7 bases stayed unmatched. From germline, CDR1 is LNHDA and CDR2 SQIVND (reference sequence). This CDR3 is 14 amino acids long. The DNA for the CDR3 is TGTGCCAGTAGTATTTTTCAGGGGGCGTCCGAGCAGTACTTC. Protein sequence: CASSIFQGASEQYF.

This chain connects TRBV19 to TRBJ1-1; the D gene is possibly TRBD1 (5 bases). V lost 5 bases to trimming and J lost 6 bases, with 22 bases between them. The CDR3 extends over 16 amino acids. The germline gives CDR1 LNHDA, CDR2 SQIVND (reference sequence). CDR3 sequence reads: CASSVGGVFSRAEAFF. The CDR3 region has the DNA TGTGCCAGTAGTGTCGGGGGGGTTTTTTCTCGCGCTGAAGCTTTCTTT. The full variable domain, with the rest looked up from reference TRBV19 and TRBJ1-1, is DGGITQSPKYLFRKEGQNVTLSCEQNLNHDAMYWYRQDPGQGLRLIYYSQIVNDFQKGDIAEGYSVSREKKESFPLTVTSAQKNPTAFYLCASSVGGVFSRAEAFFGQGTRLTVV.

This rearrangement joins TRBV2 to TRBJ2-6; possible D gene TRBD2, 5 bases. Germline V lookup: CDR1 SNHLY, CDR2 FYNNEI. CDR3 length equals 15 residues. Trimming removed 1 base from V and 2 bases from J, with 6 bases in between. The CDR3 DNA reads as TGTGCCAGCAGTGAAGGGGGAGCTGGGGCCAACGTCCTGACTTTC. Amino acids: CASSEGGAGANVLTF.

V is TRBV18 and J is TRBJ1-5; perhaps TRBD1 as D (6 bases). Germline loops: CDR1 KGHSH, CDR2 LQKENI. Trimming removed 5 bases at V and 6 bases at J, with 17 bases between. This CDR3 region has 15 residues. CDR3 region: CASSVWGGLGQPQHF. DNA of the CDR3: TGTGCCAGCTCAGTTTGGGGGGGCCTCGGTCAGCCCCAGCATTTT.

CDR3 bases: TGTGCCCGCCAACAGGGCTTTAATTCACCCCTCCACTTT. Amino acids: CARQQGFNSPLHF. The chain combines TRBV30 with TRBJ1-6, with D possibly TRBD1 on 6 matching bases. Trimming cost V 8 bases and J 6 bases, with 14 bases left between them. Germline lookup yields CDR1 GTSNPN and CDR2 SVGIG (reference sequence). The CDR3 has 13 residues.

The chain combines TRBV18 with TRBJ2-5, with a possible D match to TRBD1 (6 bases). The CDR3 has 13 residues. V lost 6 bases to trimming and J lost 2 bases, with 10 bases between them. CDR1 is KGHSH, CDR2 LQKENI, per germline. This chain's CDR3 is CASSLQGQETQYF. The CDR3 DNA is TGTGCCAGCTCTTTACAGGGTCAAGAGACCCAGTACTTC.

V gene TRBV28 combines with J gene TRBJ2-7, with 10 bases fitting TRBD2. Unmatched junction bases numbered 10, after V lost 6 bases and J lost 5 bases. The CDR3 totals 15 residues. Germline loops: CDR1 MDHEN, CDR2 SYDVKM. The CDR3 sequence: CASRLSTSGPHEQYF. The DNA of the CDR3 is TGTGCCAGCAGACTCTCGACTAGCGGGCCCCACGAGCAGTACTTC.

The chain uses TRBV6-5 and TRBJ1-4; D is uncertain. This CDR3 is built from 15 residues. Germline-derived CDR1 and CDR2 are MNHEY and SVGAGI. V gave up 6 bases and J gave up 7 bases, with 18 bases separating them. The CDR3 loop reads CASSGGNLAGEKLFF. The CDR3 DNA follows: TGTGCCAGCAGCGGAGGTAACCTGGCCGGTGAAAAACTGTTTTTT.

The chain couples TRBV4-2 to TRBJ1-3; 7 bases fit TRBD1. The ends lost 6 bases at V and 2 bases at J; junction bases unmatched: 7. The CDR3 covers 15 residues. Germline V gene data show CDR1 as LGHNA and CDR2 as YNFKEQ. The CDR3 bases are TGTGCCAGCAGACCAGAGGGGGCCACTGGAAACACCATATATTTT. Amino acid sequence: CASRPEGATGNTIYF.

The chain couples TRBV9 to TRBJ2-3, with 12 bases lining up with TRBD2. The germline V gene encodes CDR1 SGDLS and CDR2 YYNGEE. This CDR3 region has 16 residues. The J segment lost 4 bases and the V segment lost 0 bases, leaving 3 bases of the junction unmatched. CDR3 region: CASSVVASGRADTQYF. CDR3 sequence (DNA): TGTGCCAGCAGCGTAGTGGCTAGCGGGAGGGCAGATACGCAGTATTTT.

This clone was counted only a few times. The V call is TRBV6-1, the J call TRBJ1-1; D remains unclear. V lost 6 bases and J lost 1, with 9 bases in between. CDR1 and CDR2 (germline): MNHNS, SASEGT. The CDR3 has 13 residues. The chain's CDR3 is CASRQHGNTEAFF. In nucleotides, the CDR3 is TGTGCCAGCAGACAACATGGGAACACTGAAGCTTTCTTT.

On this clone itself: With only one base between it and a far larger clone, this is likely a read error. Other DNA sequences from this sample encode an identical CDR3 as well. The chain couples TRBV7-9 to TRBJ1-4, with 9 bases fitting TRBD1. J lost 5 bases, V lost 5 bases, and 9 bases had no gene match. In germline, CDR1 is SEHNR, CDR2 FQNEAQ (reference sequence). This CDR3 comprises 16 residues. DNA for the CDR3: TGTGCCAGCAGCCAAGGCGACGGGACAGGGAATGAAAAACTGTTTTTT. This sequence encodes CASSQGDGTGNEKLFF. The whole variable domain, remainder taken from reference TRBV7-9 and TRBJ1-4, is DTGVSQNPRHKITKRGQNVTFRCDPISEHNRLYWYRQTLGQGPEFLTYFQNEAQLEKSRLLSDRFSAERPKGSFSTLEIQRTEQGDSAMYLCASSQGDGTGNEKLFFGSGTQLSVL.

The chain employs TRBV27 and TRBJ2-7; TRBD2 might be the D (6 bases). CDR1 is MNHEY and CDR2 is SMNVEV in the germline V gene (reference sequence). This CDR3 has 13 amino acids. Trimming cost V 9 bases and J 1 base, with 13 bases left between them. This chain's CDR3 is CASRSGDSYEQYF. The CDR3 DNA reads as TGTGCCAGTCGGTCGGGGGATTCCTACGAGCAGTACTTC.

The chain links TRBV4-2 to TRBJ2-1; a weak D match, TRBD2 (5 bases). V was cut by 4 bases and J by 5 bases, with 18 bases left in between. From germline, CDR1 is LGHNA and CDR2 YNFKEQ. There are 16 residues in the CDR3. The DNA of the CDR3 is TGTGCCAGCAGCCGCCTGGGGAGCGGTAGTGACAATGAGCAGTTCTTC. Translation gives CASSRLGSGSDNEQFF.

The CDR3 sequence is CASSSGGHSAGESEAFF. The CDR3 bases are TGCGCCAGCAGCTCGGGGGGGCACTCCGCCGGCGAGTCTGAAGCTTTCTTT. The chain uses TRBV5-1 and TRBJ1-1; maybe TRBD1 (6 bases). The V end was cut by 3 bases, the J end by 6 bases, with 24 bases between. The CDR3 has 17 amino acids. Germline CDR1 SGHRS, CDR2 YFSETQ.

Only a few counts were recorded for this clone. The gene calls are TRBV28 and TRBJ1-2; D remains ambiguous. V was clipped by 5 bases and J by 1 base, with 5 bases between them. The germline CDR1 and CDR2 sequences are MDHEN and SYDVKM. The CDR3 runs 12 residues. The CDR3: CASSNLNYGYTF. CDR3 nucleotides: TGTGCCAGCAGTAATCTTAACTATGGCTACACCTTC.

In its sample, this clone was seen once. The chain carries TRBV9 and TRBJ2-3, with 7 bases that match TRBD2. Germline assignment: CDR1 SGDLS and CDR2 YYNGEE. The CDR3 runs 14 residues. Unmatched junction bases numbered 3, after V lost 0 bases and J lost 5 bases. The CDR3 DNA follows: TGTGCCAGCAGCGTAGAAGCGGGGAAAGATACGCAGTATTTT. It translates to CASSVEAGKDTQYF.

For this clone: The sample carries other DNA sequences with the same CDR3. The gene calls are TRBV7-9 and TRBJ1-4; 9 bases fit TRBD1. The CDR3 totals 14 residues. From germline, CDR1 is SEHNR and CDR2 FQNEAQ (reference sequence). The V segment lost 4 bases and the J segment 5 bases; nucleotides outside the gene matches: 2. CDR3 amino acids: CASSSDRGNEKLFF. Here the CDR3 DNA reads TGTGCCAGCAGCTCAGACAGGGGGAATGAAAAACTGTTTTTT.

This chain links TRBV30 with TRBJ2-5, with TRBD2 identical over 7 bases. CDR1 and CDR2 (germline): GTSNPN, SVGIG (reference sequence). V trimming: 2 bases; J trimming: 11 bases; junction bases outside the gene matches: 8. CDR3 length equals 12 residues. The CDR3 sequence is CAWSIGRGEQYF. CDR3 in DNA: TGTGCCTGGAGTATAGGGAGGGGAGAGCAGTACTTC.

This chain uses TRBV30 with TRBJ1-6, with TRBD1 identical over 7 bases. The CDR3 totals 16 residues. CDR1 is GTSNPN, CDR2 SVGIG, per germline (reference sequence). Trimming cost V 0 bases and J 7 bases; bases outside gene matches: 9. CDR3 DNA sequence: TGTGCCTGGAGTGTCCTACGGACAGGCCCGAATTCACCCCTCCACTTT. Translation: CAWSVLRTGPNSPLHF.

Here the CDR3 DNA reads TGTGCCAGCAGTCCTACAGGGGGCACAGATACGCAGTATTTT. Translation gives CASSPTGGTDTQYF. The gene calls are TRBV6-1 and TRBJ2-3, with 7 bases lining up with TRBD1. Germline V lookup: CDR1 MNHNS, CDR2 SASEGT. The ends lost 5 bases at V and 1 base at J; junction bases unmatched: 3. This CDR3 is 14 amino acids long.

The genes are TRBV28 and TRBJ2-5; TRBD2 agrees at 7 bases. Judging by the DNA end, TRBJ2-7 fits better; the J call may be wrong. Germline CDR1 is MDHEN and CDR2 is SYDVKM. The CDR3 covers 16 residues. The CDR3 region is CASSPLTSATYYEQYF. The CDR3 bases are TGTGCCAGCAGCCCTCTAACTAGCGCAACATACTACGAGCAGTACTTC.

This clone was counted between two and nine times. DNA for the CDR3: TGTGCCAGCAGTGTTGGGGGCTACTATGGCTACACCTTC. Residues: CASSVGGYYGYTF. This rearrangement joins TRBV2 to TRBJ1-2; weak D call: TRBD1 (6 bases). Trimming cost V 4 bases and J 3 bases, with 9 bases left between them. The CDR3 contains 13 residues. Germline values: CDR1 SNHLY, CDR2 FYNNEI. Drawing the rest from reference TRBV2 and TRBJ1-2, the complete variable domain is EPEVTQTPSHQVTQMGQEVILRCVPISNHLYFYWYRQILGQKVEFLVSFYNNEISEKSEIFDDQFSVERPDGSNFTLKIRSTKLEDSAMYFCASSVGGYYGYTFGSGTRLTVV.

This clone was detected once. The genes are TRBV11-2 and TRBJ1-2; 8 bases are a match to TRBD1. This CDR3 comprises 13 residues. The junction had 6 bases not matched to a gene; V was cut back by 2 bases and J by 10 bases. Germline V CDR1 and CDR2: SGHAT, FQNNGV. CDR3 protein: CASSLQGQGYYTF. In DNA form, the CDR3 reads TGTGCCAGCAGCTTACAAGGACAGGGATACTACACCTTC.